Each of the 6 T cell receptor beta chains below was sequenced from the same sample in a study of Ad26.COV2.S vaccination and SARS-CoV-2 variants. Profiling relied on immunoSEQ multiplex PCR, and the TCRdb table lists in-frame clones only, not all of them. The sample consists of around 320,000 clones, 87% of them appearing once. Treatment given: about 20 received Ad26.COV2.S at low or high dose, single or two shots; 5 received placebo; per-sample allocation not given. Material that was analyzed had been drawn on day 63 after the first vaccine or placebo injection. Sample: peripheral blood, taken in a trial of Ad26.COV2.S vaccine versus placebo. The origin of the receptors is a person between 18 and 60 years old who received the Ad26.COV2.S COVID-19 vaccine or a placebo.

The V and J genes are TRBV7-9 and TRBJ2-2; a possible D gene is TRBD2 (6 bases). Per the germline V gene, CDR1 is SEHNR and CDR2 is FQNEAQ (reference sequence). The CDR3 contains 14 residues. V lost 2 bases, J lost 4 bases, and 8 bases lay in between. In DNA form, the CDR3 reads TGTGCCAGCAGCTTATTGCGGGGCACCGGGGAGCTGTTTTTT. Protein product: CASSLLRGTGELFF.

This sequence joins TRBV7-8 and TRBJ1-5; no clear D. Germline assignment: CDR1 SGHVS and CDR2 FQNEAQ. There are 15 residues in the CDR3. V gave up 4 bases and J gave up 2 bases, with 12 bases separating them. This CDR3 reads CASSSKDGGNQPQHF. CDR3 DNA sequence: TGTGCCAGCAGCTCAAAGGACGGCGGCAATCAGCCCCAGCATTTT.

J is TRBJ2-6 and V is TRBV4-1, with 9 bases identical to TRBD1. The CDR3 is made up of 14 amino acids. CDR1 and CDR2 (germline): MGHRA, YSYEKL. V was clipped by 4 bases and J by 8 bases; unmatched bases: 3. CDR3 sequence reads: CASSPGQGPNVLTF. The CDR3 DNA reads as TGCGCCAGCAGCCCGGGACAGGGTCCCAACGTCCTGACTTTC.

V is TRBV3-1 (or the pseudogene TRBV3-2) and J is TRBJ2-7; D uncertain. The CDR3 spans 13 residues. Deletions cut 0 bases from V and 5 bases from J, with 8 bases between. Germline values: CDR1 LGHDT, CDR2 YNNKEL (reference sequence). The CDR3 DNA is TGTGCCAGCAGCCAAGATTGGGGTGACGAGCAGTACTTC. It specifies CASSQDWGDEQYF.

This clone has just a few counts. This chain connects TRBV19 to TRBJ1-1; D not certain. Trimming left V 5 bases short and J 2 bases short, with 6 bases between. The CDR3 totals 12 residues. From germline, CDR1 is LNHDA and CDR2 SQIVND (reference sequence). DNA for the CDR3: TGTGCCAGTAGTTCTTTTAACACTGAAGCTTTCTTT. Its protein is CASSSFNTEAFF.

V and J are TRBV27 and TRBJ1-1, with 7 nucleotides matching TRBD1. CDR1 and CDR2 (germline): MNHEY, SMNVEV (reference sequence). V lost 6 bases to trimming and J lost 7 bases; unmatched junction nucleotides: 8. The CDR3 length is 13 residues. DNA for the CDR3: TGTGCCAGCAGCCTACAGGGGACGGTTGAAGCTTTCTTT. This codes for CASSLQGTVEAFF.